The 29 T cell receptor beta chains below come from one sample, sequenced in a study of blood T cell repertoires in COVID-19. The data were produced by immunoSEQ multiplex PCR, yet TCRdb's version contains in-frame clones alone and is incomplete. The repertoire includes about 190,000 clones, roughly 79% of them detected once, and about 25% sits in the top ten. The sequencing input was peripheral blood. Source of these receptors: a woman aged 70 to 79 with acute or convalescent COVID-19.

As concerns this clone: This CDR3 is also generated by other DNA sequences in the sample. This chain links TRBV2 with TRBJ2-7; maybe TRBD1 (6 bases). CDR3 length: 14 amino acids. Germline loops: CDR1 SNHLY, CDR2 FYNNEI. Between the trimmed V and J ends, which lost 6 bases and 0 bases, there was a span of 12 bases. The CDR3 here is CASRRRGISYEQYF. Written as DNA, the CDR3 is TGTGCCAGCAGACGTAGGGGGATCTCCTACGAGCAGTACTTC.

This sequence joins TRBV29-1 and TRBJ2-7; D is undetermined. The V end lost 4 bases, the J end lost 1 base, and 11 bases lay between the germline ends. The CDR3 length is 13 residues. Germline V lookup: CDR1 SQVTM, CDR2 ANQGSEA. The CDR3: CSVGNDWSYEQYF. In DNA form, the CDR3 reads TGCAGCGTTGGGAACGACTGGTCCTACGAGCAGTACTTC.

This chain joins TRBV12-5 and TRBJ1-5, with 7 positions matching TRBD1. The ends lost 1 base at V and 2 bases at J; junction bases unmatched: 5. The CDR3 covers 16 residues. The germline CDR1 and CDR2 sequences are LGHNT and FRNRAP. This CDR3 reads CASGLERGLRNQPQHF. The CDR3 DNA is TGTGCTAGTGGTTTGGAAAGGGGGCTTCGCAATCAGCCCCAGCATTTT.

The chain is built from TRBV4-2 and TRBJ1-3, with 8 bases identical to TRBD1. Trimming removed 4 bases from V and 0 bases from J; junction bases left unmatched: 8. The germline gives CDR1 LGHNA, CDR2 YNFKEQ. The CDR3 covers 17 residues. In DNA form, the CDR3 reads TGTGCCAGCAGCCTCCAAGGCAGGGGGCTCTCTGGAAACACCATATATTTT. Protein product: CASSLQGRGLSGNTIYF.

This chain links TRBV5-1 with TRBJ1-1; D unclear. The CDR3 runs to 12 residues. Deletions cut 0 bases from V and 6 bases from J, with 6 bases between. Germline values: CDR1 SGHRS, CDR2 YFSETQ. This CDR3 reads CASSLATAEAFF. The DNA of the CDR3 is TGCGCCAGCAGCTTGGCTACAGCTGAAGCTTTCTTT. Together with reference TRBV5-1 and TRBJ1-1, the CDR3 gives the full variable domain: KAGVTQTPRYLIKTRGQQVTLSCSPISGHRSVSWYQQTPGQGLQFLFEYFSETQRNKGNFPGRFSGRQFSNSRSEMNVSTLELGDSALYLCASSLATAEAFFGQGTRLTVV.

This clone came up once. CDR3 in amino acids: CSVGRENTEAFF. The DNA of the CDR3 is TGCAGCGTTGGACGGGAGAACACTGAAGCTTTCTTT. The chain recombines TRBV29-1 with TRBJ1-1; D is unresolved. V dropped 4 bases and J dropped 1 base, with 7 bases sitting between them. CDR3 length: 12 amino acids. The germline CDR1 and CDR2 sequences are SQVTM and ANQGSEA.

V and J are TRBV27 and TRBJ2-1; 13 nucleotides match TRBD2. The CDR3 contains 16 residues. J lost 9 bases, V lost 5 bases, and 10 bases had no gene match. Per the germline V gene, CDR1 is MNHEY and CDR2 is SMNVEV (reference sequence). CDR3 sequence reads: CASSPLTSGRISEQFF. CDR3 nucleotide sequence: TGTGCCAGCAGTCCTTTGACTAGCGGGAGGATCTCTGAGCAGTTCTTC.

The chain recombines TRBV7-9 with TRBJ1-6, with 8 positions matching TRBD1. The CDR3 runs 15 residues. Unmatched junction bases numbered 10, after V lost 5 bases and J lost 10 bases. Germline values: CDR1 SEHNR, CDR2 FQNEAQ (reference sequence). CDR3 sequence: CASSHRTGKESPLHF. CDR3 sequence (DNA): TGTGCCAGCAGCCACCGGACAGGGAAGGAGTCACCCCTCCACTTT.

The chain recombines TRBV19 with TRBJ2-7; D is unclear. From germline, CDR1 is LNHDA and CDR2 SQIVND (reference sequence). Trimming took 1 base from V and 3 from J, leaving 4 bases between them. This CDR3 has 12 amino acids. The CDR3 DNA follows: TGTGCCAGTAGTATAGCAGTCTACGAGCAGTACTTC. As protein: CASSIAVYEQYF.

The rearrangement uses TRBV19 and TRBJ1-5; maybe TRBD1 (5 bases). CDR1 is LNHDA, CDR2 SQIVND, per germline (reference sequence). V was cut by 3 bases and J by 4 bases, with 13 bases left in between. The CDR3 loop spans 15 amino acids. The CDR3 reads CASSIDLQENQPQHF. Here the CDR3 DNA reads TGTGCCAGTAGTATTGATCTACAGGAAAATCAGCCCCAGCATTTT.

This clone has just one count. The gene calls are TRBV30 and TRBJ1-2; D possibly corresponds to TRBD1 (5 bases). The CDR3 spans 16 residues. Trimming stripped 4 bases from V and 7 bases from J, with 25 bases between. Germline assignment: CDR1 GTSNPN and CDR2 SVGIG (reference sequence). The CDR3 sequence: CAWTYGGILTSGGYTF. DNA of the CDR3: TGTGCCTGGACGTATGGGGGGATACTAACGTCTGGTGGCTACACCTTC.

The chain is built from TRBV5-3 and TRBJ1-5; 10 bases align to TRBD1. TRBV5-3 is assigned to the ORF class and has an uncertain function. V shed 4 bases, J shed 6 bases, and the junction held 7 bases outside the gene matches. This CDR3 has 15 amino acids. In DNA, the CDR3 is TGTGCCAGAAGCGCAGGGACAGGGGTAGGTCAGCCCCAGCATTTT. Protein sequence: CARSAGTGVGQPQHF.

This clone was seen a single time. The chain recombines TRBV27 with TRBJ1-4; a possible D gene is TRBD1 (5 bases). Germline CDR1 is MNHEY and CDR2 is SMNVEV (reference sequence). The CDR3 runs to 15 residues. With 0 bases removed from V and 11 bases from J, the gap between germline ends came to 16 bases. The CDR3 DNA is TGTGCCAGCAGTTTATCTGCAGGGTACCGGGGGAAACTGTTTTTT. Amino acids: CASSLSAGYRGKLFF.

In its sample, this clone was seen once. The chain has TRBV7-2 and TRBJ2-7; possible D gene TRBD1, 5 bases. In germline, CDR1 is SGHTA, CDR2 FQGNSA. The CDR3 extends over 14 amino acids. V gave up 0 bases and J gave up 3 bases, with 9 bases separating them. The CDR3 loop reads CASSLAQAFYEQYF. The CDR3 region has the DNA TGTGCCAGCAGCTTAGCACAGGCCTTCTACGAGCAGTACTTC.

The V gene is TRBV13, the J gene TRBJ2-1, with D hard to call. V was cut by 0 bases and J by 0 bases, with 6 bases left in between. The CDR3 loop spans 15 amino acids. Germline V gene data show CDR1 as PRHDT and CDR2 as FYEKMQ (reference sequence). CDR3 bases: TGTGCCAGCAGCTTAGGTAGGAGCTCCTACAATGAGCAGTTCTTC. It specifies CASSLGRSSYNEQFF.

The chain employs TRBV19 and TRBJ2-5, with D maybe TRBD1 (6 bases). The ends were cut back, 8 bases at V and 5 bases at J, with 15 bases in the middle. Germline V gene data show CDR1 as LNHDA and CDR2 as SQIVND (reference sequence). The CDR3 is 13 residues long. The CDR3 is CASRMGAQETQYF. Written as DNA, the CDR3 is TGTGCCAGTCGAATGGGGGCCCAGGAGACCCAGTACTTC. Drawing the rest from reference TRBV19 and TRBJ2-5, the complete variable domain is DGGITQSPKYLFRKEGQNVTLSCEQNLNHDAMYWYRQDPGQGLRLIYYSQIVNDFQKGDIAEGYSVSREKKESFPLTVTSAQKNPTAFYLCASRMGAQETQYFGPGTRLLVL.

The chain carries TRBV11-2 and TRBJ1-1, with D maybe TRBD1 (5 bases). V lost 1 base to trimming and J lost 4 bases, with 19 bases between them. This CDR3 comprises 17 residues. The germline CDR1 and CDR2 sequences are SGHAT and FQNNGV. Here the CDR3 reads CASSLVRILGDGTEAFF. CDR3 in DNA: TGTGCCAGCAGCTTAGTCCGTATATTAGGGGATGGCACTGAAGCTTTCTTT.

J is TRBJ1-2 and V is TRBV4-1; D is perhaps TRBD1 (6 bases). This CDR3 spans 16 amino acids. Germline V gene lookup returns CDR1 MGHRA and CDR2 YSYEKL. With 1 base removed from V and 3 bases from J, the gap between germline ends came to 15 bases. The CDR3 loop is CASSQAPGTKDYGYTF. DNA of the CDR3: TGCGCCAGCAGCCAAGCCCCCGGGACAAAAGACTATGGCTACACCTTC.

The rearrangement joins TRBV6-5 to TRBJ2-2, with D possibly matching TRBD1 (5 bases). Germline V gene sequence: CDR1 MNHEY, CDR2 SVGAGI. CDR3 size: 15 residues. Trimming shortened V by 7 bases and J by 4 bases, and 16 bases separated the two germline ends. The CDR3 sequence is CASNVGRVGTGELFF. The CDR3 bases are TGTGCCAGCAACGTCGGCAGGGTGGGCACCGGGGAGCTGTTTTTT.

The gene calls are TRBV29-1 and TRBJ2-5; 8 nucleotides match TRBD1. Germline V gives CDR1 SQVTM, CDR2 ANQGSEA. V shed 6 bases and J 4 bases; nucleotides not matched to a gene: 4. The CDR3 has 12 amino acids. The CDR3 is CSVGQGRETQYF. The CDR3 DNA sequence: TGCAGCGTCGGACAGGGCCGAGAGACCCAGTACTTC.

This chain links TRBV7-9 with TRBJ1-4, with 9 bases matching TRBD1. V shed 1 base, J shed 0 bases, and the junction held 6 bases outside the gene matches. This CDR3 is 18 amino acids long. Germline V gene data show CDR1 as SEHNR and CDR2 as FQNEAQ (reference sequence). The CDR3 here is CASSLGRTGAATNEKLFF. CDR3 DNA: TGTGCCAGCAGCTTAGGCCGGACAGGGGCGGCAACTAATGAAAAACTGTTTTTT.

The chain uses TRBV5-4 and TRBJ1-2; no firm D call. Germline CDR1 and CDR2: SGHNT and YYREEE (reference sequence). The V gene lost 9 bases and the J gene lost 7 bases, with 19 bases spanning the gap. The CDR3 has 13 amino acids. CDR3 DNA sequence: TGTGCCACCGCGAATCCTCGGGATATTGGCTACACCTTC. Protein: CATANPRDIGYTF.

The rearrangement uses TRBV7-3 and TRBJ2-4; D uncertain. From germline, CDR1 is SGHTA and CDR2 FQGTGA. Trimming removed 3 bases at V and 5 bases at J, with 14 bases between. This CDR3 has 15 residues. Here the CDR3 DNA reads TGTGCCAGCAGCTTTACGGGTGGCGGCGAAAACATTCAGTACTTC. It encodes CASSFTGGGENIQYF.

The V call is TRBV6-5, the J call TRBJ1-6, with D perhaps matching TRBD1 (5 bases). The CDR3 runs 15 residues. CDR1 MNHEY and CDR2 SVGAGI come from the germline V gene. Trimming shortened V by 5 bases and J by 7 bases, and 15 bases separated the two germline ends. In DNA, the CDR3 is TGTGCCAGCAGTCCCCAGGGTAGAGTGAATTCACCCCTCCACTTT. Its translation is CASSPQGRVNSPLHF.

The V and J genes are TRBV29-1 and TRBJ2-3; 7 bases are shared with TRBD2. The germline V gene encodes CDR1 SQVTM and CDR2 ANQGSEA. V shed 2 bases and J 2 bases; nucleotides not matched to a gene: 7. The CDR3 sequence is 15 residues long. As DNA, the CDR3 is TGCAGCGTTGAACCCAGCGGGAACCCCACAGATACGCAGTATTTT. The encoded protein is CSVEPSGNPTDTQYF.

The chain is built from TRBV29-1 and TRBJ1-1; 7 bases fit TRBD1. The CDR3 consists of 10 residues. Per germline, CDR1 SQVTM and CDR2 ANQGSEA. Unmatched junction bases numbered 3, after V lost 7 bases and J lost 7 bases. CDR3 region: CSGTGDEAFF. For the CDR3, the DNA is TGCAGCGGTACAGGGGATGAAGCTTTCTTT.

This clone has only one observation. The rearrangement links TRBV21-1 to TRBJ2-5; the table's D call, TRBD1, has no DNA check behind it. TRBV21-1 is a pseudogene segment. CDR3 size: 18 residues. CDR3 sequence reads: CASSVMVVGTALQETQYF. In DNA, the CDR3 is TGTGCCAGCAGTGTGATGGTTGTGGGGACAGCACTTCAAGAGACCCAGTACTTC.

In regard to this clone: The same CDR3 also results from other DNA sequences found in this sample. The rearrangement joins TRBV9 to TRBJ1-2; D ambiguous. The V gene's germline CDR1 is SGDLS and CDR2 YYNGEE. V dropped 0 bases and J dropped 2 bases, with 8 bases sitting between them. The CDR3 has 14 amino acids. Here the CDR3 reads CASSVGRGNYGYTF. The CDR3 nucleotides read TGTGCCAGCAGCGTAGGGCGGGGAAACTATGGCTACACCTTC.

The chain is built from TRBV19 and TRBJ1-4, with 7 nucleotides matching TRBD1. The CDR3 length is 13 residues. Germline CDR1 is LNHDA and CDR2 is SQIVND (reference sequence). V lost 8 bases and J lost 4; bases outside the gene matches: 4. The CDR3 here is CASGTAYNEKLFF. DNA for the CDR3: TGTGCCAGTGGGACAGCGTATAATGAAAAACTGTTTTTT.